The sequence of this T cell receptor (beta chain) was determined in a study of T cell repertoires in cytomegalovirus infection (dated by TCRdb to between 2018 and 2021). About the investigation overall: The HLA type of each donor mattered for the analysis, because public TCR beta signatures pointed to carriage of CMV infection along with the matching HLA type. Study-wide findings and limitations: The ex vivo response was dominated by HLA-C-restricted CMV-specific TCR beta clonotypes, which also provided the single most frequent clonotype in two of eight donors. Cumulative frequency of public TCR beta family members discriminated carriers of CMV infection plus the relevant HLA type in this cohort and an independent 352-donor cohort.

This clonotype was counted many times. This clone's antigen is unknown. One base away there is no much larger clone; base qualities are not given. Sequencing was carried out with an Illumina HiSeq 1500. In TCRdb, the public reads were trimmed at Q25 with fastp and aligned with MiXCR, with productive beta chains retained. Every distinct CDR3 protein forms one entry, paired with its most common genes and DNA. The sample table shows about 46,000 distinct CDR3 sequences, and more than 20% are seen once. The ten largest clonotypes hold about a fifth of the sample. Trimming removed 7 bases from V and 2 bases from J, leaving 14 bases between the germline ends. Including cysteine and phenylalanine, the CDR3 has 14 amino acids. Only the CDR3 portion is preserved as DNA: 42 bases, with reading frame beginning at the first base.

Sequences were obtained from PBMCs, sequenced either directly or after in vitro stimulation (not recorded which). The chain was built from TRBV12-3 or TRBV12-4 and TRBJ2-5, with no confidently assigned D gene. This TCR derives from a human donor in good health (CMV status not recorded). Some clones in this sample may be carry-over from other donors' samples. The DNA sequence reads TGTGCCAGCAAAGGGCCCGACCCTCAAGAGACCCAGTACTTC. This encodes CASKGPDPQETQYF.